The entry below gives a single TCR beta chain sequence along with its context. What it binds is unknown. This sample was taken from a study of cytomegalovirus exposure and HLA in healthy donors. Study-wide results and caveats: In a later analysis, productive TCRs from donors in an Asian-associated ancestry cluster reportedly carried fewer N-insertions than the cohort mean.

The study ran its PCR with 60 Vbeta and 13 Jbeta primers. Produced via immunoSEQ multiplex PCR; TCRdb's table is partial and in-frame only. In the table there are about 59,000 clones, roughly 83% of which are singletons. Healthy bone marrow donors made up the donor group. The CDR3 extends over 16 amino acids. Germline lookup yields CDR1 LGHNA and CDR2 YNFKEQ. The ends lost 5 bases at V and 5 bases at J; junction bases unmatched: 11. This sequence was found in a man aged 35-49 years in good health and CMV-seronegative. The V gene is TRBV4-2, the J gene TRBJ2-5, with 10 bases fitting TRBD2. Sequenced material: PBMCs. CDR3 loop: CASSALSGGARETQYF. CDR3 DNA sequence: TGTGCCAGCAGCGCTTTAAGCGGGGGGGCCAGGGAGACCCAGTACTTC.